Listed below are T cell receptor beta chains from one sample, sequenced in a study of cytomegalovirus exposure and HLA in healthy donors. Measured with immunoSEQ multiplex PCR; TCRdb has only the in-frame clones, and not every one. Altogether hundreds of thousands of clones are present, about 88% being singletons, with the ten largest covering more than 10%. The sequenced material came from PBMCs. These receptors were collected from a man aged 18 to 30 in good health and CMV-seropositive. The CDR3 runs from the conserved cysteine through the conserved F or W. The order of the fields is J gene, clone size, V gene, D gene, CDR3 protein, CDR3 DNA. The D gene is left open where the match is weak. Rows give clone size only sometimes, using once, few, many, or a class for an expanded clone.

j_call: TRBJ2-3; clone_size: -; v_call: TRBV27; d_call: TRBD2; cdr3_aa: CATTRAGGPVDTQYF; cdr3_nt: TGTGCCACCACGAGAGCGGGAGGGCCGGTCGATACGCAGTATTTT
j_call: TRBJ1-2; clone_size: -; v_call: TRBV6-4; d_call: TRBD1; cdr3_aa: CASSDGQVSRYTF; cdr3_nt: TGTGCCAGCAGTGACGGACAGGTTTCTCGCTACACCTTC
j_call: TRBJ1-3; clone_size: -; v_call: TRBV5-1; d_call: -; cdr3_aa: CASTAGFRSGNTIYF; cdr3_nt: TGCGCCAGCACCGCAGGCTTTCGCTCTGGAAACACCATATATTTT
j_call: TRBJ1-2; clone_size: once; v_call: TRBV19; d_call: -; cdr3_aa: CAVSGEERGDYGYTF; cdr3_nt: TGTGCCGTATCAGGGGAGGAGAGAGGTGACTATGGCTACACCTTC
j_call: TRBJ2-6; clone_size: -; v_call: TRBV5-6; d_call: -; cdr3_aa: CASSLMGYGANVLTF; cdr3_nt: TGTGCCAGCAGCTTGATGGGGTATGGGGCCAACGTCCTGACTTTC
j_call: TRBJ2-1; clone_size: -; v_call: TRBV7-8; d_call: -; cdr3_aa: CASSLLRFSYNEQFF; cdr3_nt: TGTGCCAGCAGCTTACTAAGGTTCTCCTACAATGAGCAGTTCTTC
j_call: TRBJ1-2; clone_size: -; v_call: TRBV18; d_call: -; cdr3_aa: CASSPRQGPSNYGYTF; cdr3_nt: TGTGCCAGCTCACCTCGCCAGGGTCCTTCTAACTATGGCTACACCTTC
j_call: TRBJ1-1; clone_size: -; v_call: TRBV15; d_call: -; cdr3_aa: CATSSGRVTEAFF; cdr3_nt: TGTGCCACCAGCAGTGGCAGGGTTACTGAAGCTTTCTTT
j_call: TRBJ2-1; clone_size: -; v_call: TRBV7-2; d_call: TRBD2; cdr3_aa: CASSFGTSGTEQFF; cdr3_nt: TGTGCCAGCAGCTTCGGGACTAGCGGGACGGAGCAGTTCTTC
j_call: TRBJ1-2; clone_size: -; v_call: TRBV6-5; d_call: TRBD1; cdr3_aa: CASSYDRGIYGYTF; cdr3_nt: TGTGCCAGCAGTTACGACAGGGGAATCTATGGCTACACCTTC
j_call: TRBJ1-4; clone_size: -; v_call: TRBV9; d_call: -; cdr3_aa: CASSLTDLGEKLFF; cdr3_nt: TGTGCCAGCAGCTTAACAGATTTGGGGGAAAAACTGTTTTTT
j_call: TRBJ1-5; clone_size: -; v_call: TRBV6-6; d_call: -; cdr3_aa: CASSYSKAVSNQPQHF; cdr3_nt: TGTGCCAGCAGTTACTCGAAGGCGGTTAGCAATCAGCCCCAGCATTTT
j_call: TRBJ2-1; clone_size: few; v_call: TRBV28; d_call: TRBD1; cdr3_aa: CASNSPWTGGKAYNEQFF; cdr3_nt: TGTGCCAGCAACTCACCTTGGACAGGGGGCAAAGCCTACAATGAGCAGTTCTTC
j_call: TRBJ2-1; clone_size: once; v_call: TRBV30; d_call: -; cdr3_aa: CAWSAGTHNEQFF; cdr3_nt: TGTGCCTGGAGTGCCGGGACCCACAATGAGCAGTTCTTC
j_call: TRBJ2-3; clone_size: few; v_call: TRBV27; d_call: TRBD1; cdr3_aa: CASSLGQGHTDTQYF; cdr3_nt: TGTGCCAGCAGTTTGGGACAGGGGCACACAGATACGCAGTATTTT
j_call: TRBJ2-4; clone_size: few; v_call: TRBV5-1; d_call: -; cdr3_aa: CASSFKNIQYF; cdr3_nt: TGCGCCAGCAGCTTCAAAAACATTCAGTACTTC
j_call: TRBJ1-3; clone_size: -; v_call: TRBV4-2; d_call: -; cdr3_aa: CASSQDRGRKGNTIYF; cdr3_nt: TGTGCCAGCAGCCAAGATCGGGGTCGGAAGGGAAACACCATATATTTT
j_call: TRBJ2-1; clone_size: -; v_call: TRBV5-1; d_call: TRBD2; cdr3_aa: CASSLSGMTYNEQFF; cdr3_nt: TGCGCCAGCAGCTTGAGCGGGATGACCTACAATGAGCAGTTCTTC
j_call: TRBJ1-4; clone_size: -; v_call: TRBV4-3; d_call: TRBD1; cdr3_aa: CASSPEGGQLNEKLFF; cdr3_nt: TGCGCCAGCAGCCCTGAGGGGGGACAGCTAAATGAAAAACTGTTTTTT
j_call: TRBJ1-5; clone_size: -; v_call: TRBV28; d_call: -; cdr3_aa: CASNSGMRSNQPQHF; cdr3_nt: TGTGCCAGCAACTCGGGGATGAGGAGCAATCAGCCCCAGCATTTT
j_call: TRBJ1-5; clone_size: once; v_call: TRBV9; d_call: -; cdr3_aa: CASSVGGAGNQPQHF; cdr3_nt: TGTGCCAGCAGCGTAGGCGGGGCCGGCAATCAGCCCCAGCATTTT
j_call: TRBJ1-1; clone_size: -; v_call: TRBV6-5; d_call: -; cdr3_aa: CASIHHEGEAFF; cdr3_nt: TGTGCCAGCATTCACCACGAGGGGGAAGCTTTCTTT
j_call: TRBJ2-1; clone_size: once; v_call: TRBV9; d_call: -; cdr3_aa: CASTRGRSYNEQFF; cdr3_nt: TGTGCCAGCACCCGGGGGCGCTCCTACAATGAGCAGTTCTTC
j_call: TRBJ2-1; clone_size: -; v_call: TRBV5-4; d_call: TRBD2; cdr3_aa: CASSLGAGGDNEQFF; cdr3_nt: TGTGCCAGCAGCTTGGGAGCGGGAGGGGACAATGAGCAGTTCTTC
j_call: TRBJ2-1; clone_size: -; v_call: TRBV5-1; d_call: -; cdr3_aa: CASAWLWTAKNEQFF; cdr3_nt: TGCGCCAGCGCCTGGCTCTGGACAGCAAAGAATGAGCAGTTCTTC
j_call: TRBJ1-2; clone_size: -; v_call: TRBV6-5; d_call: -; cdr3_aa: CASSYDRNYGYTF; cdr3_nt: TGTGCCAGCAGCTATGACAGAAACTATGGCTACACCTTC
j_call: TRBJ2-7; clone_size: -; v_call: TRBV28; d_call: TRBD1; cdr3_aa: CASSRAGTGYRYEQYF; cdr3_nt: TGTGCCAGCAGCCGAGCCGGGACAGGGTACCGGTACGAGCAGTACTTC
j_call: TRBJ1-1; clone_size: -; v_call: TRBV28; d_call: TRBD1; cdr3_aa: CASSFTGGKEAFF; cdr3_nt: TGTGCCAGCAGTTTCACAGGGGGCAAAGAAGCTTTCTTT
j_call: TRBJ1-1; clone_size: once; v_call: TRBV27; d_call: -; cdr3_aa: CASSLAGPGTEAFF; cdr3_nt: TGTGCCAGCAGTTTGGCAGGCCCGGGGACTGAAGCTTTCTTT
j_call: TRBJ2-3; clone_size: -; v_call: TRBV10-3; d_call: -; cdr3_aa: CAIRTDSTDTQYF; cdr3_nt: TGTGCCATCAGGACAGACAGCACAGATACGCAGTATTTT
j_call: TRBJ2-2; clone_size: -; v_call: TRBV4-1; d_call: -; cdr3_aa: CASSQEPENTGELFF; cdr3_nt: TGCGCCAGCAGCCAAGAACCAGAAAACACCGGGGAGCTGTTTTTT
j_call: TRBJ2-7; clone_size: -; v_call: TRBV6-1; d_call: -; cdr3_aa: CASTGGNLGEQYF; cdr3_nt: TGTGCCAGCACTGGGGGTAACCTTGGCGAGCAGTACTTC
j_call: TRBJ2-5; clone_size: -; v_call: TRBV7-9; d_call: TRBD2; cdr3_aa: CASSLALAGPIQETQYF; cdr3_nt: TGTGCCAGCAGCTTAGCGCTAGCGGGACCGATCCAAGAGACCCAGTACTTC
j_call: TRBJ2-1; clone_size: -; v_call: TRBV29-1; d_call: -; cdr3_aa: CSGGARNAGANEQFF; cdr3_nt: TGCAGCGGTGGGGCAAGGAACGCGGGGGCCAATGAGCAGTTCTTC
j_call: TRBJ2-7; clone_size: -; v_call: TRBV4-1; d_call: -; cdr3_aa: CASSQDEADRYYEQYF; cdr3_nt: TGCGCCAGCAGCCAAGATGAGGCTGATAGGTACTACGAGCAGTACTTC
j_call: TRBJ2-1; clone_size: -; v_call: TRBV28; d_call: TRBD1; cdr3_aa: CASRGGQGNEQFF; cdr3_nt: TGTGCCAGCAGGGGGGGACAGGGGAATGAGCAGTTCTTC
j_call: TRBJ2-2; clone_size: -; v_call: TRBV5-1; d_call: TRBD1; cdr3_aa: CASSLGPQGETGELFF; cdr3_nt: TGCGCCAGCAGCTTGGGGCCACAGGGGGAGACCGGGGAGCTGTTTTTT
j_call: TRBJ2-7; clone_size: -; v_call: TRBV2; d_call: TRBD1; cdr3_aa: CASNRDRGYLYEQYF; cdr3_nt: TGTGCCAGCAACCGAGACAGGGGGTATTTGTACGAGCAGTACTTC
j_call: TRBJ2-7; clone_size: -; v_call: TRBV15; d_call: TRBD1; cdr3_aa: CATSIEPGQGYEQYF; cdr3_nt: TGTGCCACCAGTATCGAACCGGGACAGGGGTACGAGCAGTACTTC
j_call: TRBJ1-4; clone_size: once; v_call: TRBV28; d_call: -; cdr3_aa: CASSLGGLGEKLFF; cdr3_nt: TGTGCCAGCAGTTTAGGAGGCCTTGGGGAAAAACTGTTTTTT
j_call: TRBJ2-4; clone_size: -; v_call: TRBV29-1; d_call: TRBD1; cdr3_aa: CSVETGLSNIQYF; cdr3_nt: TGCAGCGTTGAGACAGGGCTTTCAAACATTCAGTACTTC
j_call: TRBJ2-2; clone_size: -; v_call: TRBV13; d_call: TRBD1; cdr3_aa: CASSSPTTGDFPGELFF; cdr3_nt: TGTGCCAGCAGCTCCCCAACGACAGGGGACTTCCCCGGGGAGCTGTTTTTT
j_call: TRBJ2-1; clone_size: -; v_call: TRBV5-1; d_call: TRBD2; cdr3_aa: CASSPKTSGSYNEQFF; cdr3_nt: TGCGCCAGCAGCCCAAAGACTAGCGGGTCCTACAATGAGCAGTTCTTC
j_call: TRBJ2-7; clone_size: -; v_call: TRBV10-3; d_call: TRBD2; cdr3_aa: CATAGRDNSYEQYF; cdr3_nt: TGTGCCACAGCGGGGAGGGATAATTCCTACGAGCAGTACTTC
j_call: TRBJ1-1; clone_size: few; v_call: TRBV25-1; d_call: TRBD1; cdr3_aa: CASSEYPRGPNTEAFF; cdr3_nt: TGTGCCAGCAGTGAATACCCCAGGGGGCCCAACACTGAAGCTTTCTTT
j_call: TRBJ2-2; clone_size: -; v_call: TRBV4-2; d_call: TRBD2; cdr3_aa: CASSQEGREGNTGELFF; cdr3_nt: TGTGCCAGCAGCCAAGAAGGACGGGAGGGGAACACCGGGGAGCTGTTTTTT
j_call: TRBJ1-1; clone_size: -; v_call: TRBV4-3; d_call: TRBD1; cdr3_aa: CASSQEIQGANTEAFF; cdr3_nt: TGCGCCAGCAGCCAAGAGATCCAGGGGGCTAACACTGAAGCTTTCTTT
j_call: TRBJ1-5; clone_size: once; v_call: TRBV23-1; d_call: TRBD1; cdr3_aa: CASSQSRLDRVSQPQHF; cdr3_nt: TGCGCCAGCAGTCAATCGCGGTTAGACAGGGTCTCGCAGCCCCAGCATTTT
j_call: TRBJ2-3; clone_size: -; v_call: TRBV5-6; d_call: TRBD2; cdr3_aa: CASSLGLLAGSTDTQYF; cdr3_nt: TGTGCCAGCAGCTTGGGTCTACTAGCGGGAAGCACAGATACGCAGTATTTT
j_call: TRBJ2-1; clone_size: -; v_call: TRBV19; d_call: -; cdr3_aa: CASSLTGGAYNEQFF; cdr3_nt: TGTGCCAGTAGTCTCACAGGGGGGGCCTACAATGAGCAGTTCTTC
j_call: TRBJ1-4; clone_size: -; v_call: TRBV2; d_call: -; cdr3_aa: CASSFSGAHNEKLFF; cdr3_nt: TGTGCCAGCAGCTTTTCAGGGGCCCATAATGAAAAACTGTTTTTT
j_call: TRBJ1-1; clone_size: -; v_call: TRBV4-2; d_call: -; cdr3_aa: CASSPGISSTEAFF; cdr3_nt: TGTGCCAGCAGCCCAGGGATTTCGAGCACTGAAGCTTTCTTT
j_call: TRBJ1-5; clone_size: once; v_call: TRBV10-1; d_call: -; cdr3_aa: CASSDQNQPQHF; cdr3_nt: TGCGCCAGCAGCGACCAAAATCAGCCCCAGCATTTT